Given below is one TCR beta chain in context. Its antigen remains unknown. This specimen comes from a study of identical twins. A universal primer binding site was introduced by template switching. The final cDNA contained unique molecular identifiers. TCRdb analysed the 5' RACE reads with MiXCR anew, one entry per CDR3 protein. The table includes 1.5 million to 2 million distinct CDR3 sequences, under 35% detected once. The CDR3 consists of 14 residues. The V and J ends lost 3 bases and 5 bases respectively, with 11 bases between them. The germline CDR1 and CDR2 sequences are SGHTA and FQGNSA. Every donor was a healthy Caucasian. Study-level points and caveats: In drawing conclusions, the study used cross-sectional statistical analysis and did not follow the same donors.

Sequenced input: cord blood. The TCR originated in a newborn girl in good health. The chain links TRBV7-2 to TRBJ2-4; D not certain. Here the CDR3 reads CASSLSTSQNIQYF. The CDR3 DNA is TGTGCCAGCAGCTTGTCGACTTCCCAAAACATTCAGTACTTC.